Described below is a single T cell receptor (beta chain) sequence and its context. It has no known antigen specificity. Within one base of it there is no much larger clone, and no base qualities were kept. The data stem from a study of T cell repertoires and Cas9 in healthy adults (dated by TCRdb to between 2018 and 2020). With regard to the full study: SpCas9-reactive T cells were characterized for multi-effector potency, cytotoxicity and lineage determination within the CD4 and CD8 compartments. Preexisting T cell immunity against the Streptococcus pyogenes Cas9 nuclease (SpCas9) used in CRISPR gene editing was examined in the study. Summary of the overall study and its limitations: In vitro, the proliferation and function of SpCas9-reactive effector T cells were reported to be mitigated by SpCas9-reactive regulatory T cells.

Healthy humans served as the donors. Libraries were built with the immunoSEQ multiplex PCR assay. Held by TCRdb, this immuneACCESS table contains in-frame sequences only and omits some clones. Under half of the omission traces to an unresolved V gene where checked; the cause of the rest is unknown. This sample lists tens of thousands of clones; about 90% were detected once. Under 2% of the sample is in the top ten clones. This clonotype originated in a human donor in good health. Sequencing was done on a sample of CD4+ effector T cells (CD127+, CD25-, CD137-, CD154-) from PBMCs; culture status not recorded.

The nucleotides are TGTGCCAGCTCACCACGGGGCCTTGACGCTTTCTTT. Its protein is CASSPRGLDAFF. Recombination joined TRBV18 with TRBJ1-1; a weak D assignment points to TRBD1 (5 bases agree). V was cut back by 1 base and J by 11 bases, leaving a gap of 11 bases between them. The germline V gene supplies CDR1 KGHSH and CDR2 LQKENI. Measured from the cysteine to the phenylalanine, the CDR3 is 12 residues long. The CDR3 DNA has 36 bases and is translated from base 1. When the CDR3 is completed using the reference TRBV18 and TRBJ1-1 genes on either side, the full variable domain is NAGVMQNPRHLVRRRGQEARLRCSPMKGHSHVYWYRQLPEEGLKFMVYLQKENIIDESGMPKERFSAEFPKEGPSILRIQQVVRGDSAAYFCASSPRGLDAFFGQGTRLTVV.